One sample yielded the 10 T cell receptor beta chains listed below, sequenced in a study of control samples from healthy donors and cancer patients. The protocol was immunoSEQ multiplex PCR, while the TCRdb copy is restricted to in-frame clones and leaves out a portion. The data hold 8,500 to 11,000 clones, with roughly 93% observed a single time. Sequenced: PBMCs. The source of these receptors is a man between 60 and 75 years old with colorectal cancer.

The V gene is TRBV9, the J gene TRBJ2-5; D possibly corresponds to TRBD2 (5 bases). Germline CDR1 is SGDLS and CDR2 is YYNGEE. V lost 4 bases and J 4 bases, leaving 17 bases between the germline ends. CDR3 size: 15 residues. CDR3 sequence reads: CASSPRPGIGETQYF. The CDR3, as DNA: TGTGCCAGCAGCCCCCGCCCGGGGATTGGAGAGACCCAGTACTTC.

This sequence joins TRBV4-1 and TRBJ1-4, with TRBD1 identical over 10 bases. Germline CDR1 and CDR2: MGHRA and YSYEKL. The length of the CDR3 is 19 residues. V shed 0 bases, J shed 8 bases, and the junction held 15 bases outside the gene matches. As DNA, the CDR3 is TGCGCCAGCAGCCAAGATGGGCCGGACAGGGGGACGTTGTGGGAAAAACTGTTTTTT. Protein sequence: CASSQDGPDRGTLWEKLFF.

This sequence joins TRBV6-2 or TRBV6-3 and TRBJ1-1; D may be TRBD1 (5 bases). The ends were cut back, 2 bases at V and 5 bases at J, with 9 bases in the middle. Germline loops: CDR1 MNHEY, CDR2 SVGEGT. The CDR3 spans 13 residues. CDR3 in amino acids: CASSYAGWTEAFF. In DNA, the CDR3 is TGTGCCAGCAGTTACGCAGGGTGGACTGAAGCTTTCTTT.

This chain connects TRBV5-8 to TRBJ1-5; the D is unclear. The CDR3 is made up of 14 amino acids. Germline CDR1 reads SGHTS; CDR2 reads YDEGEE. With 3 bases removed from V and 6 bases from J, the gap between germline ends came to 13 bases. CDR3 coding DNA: TGTGCCAGCAGCTACATTATGACGGTTCAGCCCCAGCATTTT. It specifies CASSYIMTVQPQHF.

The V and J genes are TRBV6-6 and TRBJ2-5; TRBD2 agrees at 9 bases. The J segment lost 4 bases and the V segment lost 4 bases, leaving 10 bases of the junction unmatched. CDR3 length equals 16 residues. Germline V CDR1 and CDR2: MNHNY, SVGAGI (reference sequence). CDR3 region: CASSSASAGGGETQYF. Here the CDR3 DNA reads TGTGCCAGCAGTTCGGCTTCAGCGGGGGGTGGAGAGACCCAGTACTTC.

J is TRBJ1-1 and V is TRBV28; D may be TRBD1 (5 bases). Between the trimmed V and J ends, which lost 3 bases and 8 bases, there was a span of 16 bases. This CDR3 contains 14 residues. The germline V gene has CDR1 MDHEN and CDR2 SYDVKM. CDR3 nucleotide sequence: TGTGCCAGCAGTTTCCGTTTTGGGGGGGTCGAAGCTTTCTTT. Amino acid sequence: CASSFRFGGVEAFF.

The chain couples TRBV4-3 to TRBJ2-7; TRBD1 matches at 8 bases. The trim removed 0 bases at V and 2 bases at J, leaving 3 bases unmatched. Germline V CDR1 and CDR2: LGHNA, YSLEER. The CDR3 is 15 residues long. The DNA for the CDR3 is TGCGCCAGCAGCCAAGACCAACAGGGGGCCTACGAGCAGTACTTC. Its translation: CASSQDQQGAYEQYF.

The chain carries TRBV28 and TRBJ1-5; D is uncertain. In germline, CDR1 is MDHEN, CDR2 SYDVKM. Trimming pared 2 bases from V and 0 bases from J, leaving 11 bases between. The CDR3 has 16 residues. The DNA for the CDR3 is TGTGCCAGCAGTTTAGTTCGGGAGATTAGCAATCAGCCCCAGCATTTT. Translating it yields CASSLVREISNQPQHF.

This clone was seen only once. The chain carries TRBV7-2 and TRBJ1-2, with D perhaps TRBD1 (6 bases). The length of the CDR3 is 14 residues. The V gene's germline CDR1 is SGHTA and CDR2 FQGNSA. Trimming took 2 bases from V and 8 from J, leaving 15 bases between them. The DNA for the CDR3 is TGTGCCAGCAGCTTAAGAAGGGGGTCGGAAGGCTACACCTTC. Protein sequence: CASSLRRGSEGYTF.

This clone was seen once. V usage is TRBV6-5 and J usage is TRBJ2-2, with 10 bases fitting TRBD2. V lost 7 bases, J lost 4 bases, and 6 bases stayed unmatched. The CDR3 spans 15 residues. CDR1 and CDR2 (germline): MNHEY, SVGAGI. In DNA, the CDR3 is TGTGCCAGCAAAAAAGCGGGGGGGTCCACCGGGGAGCTGTTTTTT. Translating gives CASKKAGGSTGELFF.